The present T cell receptor (beta chain) was sequenced within a study of blood T cell repertoires in COVID-19. Turning to the study itself: Spain, Italy and the United States supplied samples that represented acute and convalescent COVID-19. The cDNA or gDNA used as material had been derived from T cells, B-cell-depleted T cells, or PBMCs.

In the authors' methods: Scientists estimated how many nucleated cells there were by amplifying reference gene primers. Here immunoSEQ multiplex PCR was the method, and the copy in TCRdb shows in-frame clones only, minus some. The V and J calls and clone size were taken over from that table, and D and trimming were inferred from the DNA. The table has roughly 250,000 clones, about 83% seen once; the top ten hold 4%. The CDR3 consists of 14 residues. V lost 5 bases to trimming and J lost 5 bases, with 13 bases between them. Germline CDR1 reads SGHAT; CDR2 reads FQDESV (reference sequence). The source is a man in his fifties or sixties with acute or convalescent COVID-19. V is TRBV11-1 and J is TRBJ2-1; possible D gene TRBD2, 5 bases. Sequenced: peripheral blood. The CDR3 sequence: CASSAYDGDNEQFF. CDR3 sequence (DNA): TGTGCCAGCAGCGCTTATGACGGGGACAATGAGCAGTTCTTC.